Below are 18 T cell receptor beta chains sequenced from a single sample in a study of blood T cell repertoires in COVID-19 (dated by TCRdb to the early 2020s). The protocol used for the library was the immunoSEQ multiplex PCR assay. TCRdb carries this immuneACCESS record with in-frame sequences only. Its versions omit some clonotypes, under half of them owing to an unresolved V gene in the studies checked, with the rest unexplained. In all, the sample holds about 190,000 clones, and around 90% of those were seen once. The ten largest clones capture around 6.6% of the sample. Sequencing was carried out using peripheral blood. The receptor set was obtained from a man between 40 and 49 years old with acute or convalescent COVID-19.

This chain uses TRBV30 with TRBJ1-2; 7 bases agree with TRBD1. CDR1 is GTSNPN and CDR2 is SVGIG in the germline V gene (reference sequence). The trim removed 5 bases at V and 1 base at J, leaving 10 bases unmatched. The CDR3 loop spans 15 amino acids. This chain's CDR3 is CAWGSGQAFNYGYTF. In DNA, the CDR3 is TGTGCCTGGGGATCAGGACAGGCATTTAACTATGGCTACACCTTC.

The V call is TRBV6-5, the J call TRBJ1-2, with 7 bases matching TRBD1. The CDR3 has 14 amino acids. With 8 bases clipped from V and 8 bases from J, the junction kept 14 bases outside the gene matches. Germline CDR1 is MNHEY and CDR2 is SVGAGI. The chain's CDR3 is CASYRGEGAMGYTF. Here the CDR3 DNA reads TGTGCCAGCTACCGAGGAGAGGGGGCGATGGGCTACACCTTC.

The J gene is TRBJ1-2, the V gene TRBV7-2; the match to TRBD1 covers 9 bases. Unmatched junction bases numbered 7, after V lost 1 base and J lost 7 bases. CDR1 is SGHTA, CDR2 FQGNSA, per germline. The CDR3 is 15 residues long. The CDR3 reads CASSLETGGTGGYTF. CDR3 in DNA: TGTGCCAGCAGCTTAGAGACAGGGGGTACTGGTGGCTACACCTTC.

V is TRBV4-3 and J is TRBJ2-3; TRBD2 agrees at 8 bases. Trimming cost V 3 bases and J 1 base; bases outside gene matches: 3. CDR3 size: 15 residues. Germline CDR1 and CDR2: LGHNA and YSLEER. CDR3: CASSHLSGGTDTQYF. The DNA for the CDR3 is TGCGCCAGCAGCCATCTTAGCGGGGGCACAGATACGCAGTATTTT.

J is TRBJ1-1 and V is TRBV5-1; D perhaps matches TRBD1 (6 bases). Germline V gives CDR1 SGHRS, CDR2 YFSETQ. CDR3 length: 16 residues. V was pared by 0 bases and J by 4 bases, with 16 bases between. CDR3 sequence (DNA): TGCGCCAGCAGCTTGGCCCTGGGGGGCGGGGGCACTGAAGCTTTCTTT. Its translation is CASSLALGGGGTEAFF.

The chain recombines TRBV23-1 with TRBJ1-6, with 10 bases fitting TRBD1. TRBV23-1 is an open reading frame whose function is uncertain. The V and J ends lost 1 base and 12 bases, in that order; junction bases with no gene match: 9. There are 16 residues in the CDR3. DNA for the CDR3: TGCGCCAGCAGTCAATGCCTGAGACAGGGGGCAGGACCCCTCCACTTT. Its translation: CASSQCLRQGAGPLHF.

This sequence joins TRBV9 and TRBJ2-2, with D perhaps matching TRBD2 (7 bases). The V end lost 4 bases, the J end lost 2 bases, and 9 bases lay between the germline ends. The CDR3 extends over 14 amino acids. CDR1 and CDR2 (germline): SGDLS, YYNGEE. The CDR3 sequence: CASSPGGNTGELFF. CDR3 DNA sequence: TGTGCCAGCAGCCCGGGGGGCAACACCGGGGAGCTGTTTTTT.

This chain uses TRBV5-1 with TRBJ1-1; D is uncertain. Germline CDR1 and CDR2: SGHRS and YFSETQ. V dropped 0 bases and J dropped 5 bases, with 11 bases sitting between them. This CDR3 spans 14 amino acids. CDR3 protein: CASSLGRGYTEAFF. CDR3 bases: TGCGCCAGCAGCTTGGGACGAGGCTATACTGAAGCTTTCTTT.

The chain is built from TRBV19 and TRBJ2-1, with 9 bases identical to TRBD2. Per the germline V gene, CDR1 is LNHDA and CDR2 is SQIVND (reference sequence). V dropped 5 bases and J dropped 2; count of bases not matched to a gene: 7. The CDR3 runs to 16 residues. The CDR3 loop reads CASSPRIAGAYNEQFF. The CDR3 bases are TGTGCCAGTAGTCCCAGGATAGCGGGGGCCTACAATGAGCAGTTCTTC.

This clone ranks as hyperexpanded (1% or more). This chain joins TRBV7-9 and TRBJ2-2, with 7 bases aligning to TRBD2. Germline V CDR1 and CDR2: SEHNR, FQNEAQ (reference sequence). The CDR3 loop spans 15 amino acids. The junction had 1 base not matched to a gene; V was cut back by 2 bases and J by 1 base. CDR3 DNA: TGTGCCAGCAGCTTACGGGGGGAGAACACCGGGGAGCTGTTTTTT. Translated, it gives CASSLRGENTGELFF.

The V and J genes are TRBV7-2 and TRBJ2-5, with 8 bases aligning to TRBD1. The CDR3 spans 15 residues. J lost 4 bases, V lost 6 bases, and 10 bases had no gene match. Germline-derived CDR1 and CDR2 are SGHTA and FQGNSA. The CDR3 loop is CASSQRTGLGETQYF. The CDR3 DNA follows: TGTGCCAGCAGTCAACGGACAGGGTTGGGAGAGACCCAGTACTTC.

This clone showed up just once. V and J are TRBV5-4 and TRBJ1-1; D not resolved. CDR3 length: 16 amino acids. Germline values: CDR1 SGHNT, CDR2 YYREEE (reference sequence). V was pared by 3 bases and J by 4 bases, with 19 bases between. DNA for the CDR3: TGTGCCAGCAGCTCCTCGATCCGGGTAGGAAGCACTGAAGCTTTCTTT. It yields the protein CASSSSIRVGSTEAFF.

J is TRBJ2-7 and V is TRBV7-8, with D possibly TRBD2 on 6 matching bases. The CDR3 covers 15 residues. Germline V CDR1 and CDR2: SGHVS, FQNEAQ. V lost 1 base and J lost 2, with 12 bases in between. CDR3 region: CASSLGPGVAYEQYF. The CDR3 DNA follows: TGTGCCAGCAGCTTAGGTCCGGGGGTAGCCTACGAGCAGTACTTC.

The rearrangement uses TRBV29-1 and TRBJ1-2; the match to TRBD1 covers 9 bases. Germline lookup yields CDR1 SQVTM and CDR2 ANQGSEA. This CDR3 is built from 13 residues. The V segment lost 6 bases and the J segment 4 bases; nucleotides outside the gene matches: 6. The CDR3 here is CSVRDREPYGYTF. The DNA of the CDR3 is TGCAGCGTGAGGGACAGGGAGCCCTATGGCTACACCTTC.

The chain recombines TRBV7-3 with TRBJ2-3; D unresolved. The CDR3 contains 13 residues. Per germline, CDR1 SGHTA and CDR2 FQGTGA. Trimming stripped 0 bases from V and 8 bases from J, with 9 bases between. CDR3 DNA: TGTGCCAGCAGCTTAACCCGAGAGCGTACGCAGTATTTT. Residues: CASSLTRERTQYF.

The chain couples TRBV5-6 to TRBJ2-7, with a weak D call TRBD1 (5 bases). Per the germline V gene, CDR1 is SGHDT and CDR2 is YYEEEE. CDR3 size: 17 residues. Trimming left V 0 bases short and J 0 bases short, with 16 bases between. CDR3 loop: CASSLDQGDEYSYEQYF. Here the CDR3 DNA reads TGTGCCAGCAGCTTGGATCAAGGGGATGAATACTCCTACGAGCAGTACTTC. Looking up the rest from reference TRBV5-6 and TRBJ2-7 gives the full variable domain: DAGVTQSPTHLIKTRGQQVTLRCSPKSGHDTVSWYQQALGQGPQFIFQYYEEEERQRGNFPDRFSGHQFPNYSSELNVNALLLGDSALYLCASSLDQGDEYSYEQYFGPGTRLTVT.

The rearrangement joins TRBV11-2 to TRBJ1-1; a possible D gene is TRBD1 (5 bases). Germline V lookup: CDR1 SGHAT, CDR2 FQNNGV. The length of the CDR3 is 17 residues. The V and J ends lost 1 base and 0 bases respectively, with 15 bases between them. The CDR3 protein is CASSLVSGGGVNTEAFF. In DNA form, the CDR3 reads TGTGCCAGCAGCTTAGTGTCCGGAGGAGGGGTGAACACTGAAGCTTTCTTT.

The DNA of the CDR3 is TGTGCCATCAGTGGGGCGCTTTCGGCAGAGACCCAGTACTTC. Translation: CAISGALSAETQYF. V is TRBV10-3 and J is TRBJ2-5; no firm D call. Germline CDR1 reads ENHRY; CDR2 reads SYGVKD. This CDR3 is 14 amino acids long. Trimming left V 4 bases short and J 4 bases short, with 13 bases between.